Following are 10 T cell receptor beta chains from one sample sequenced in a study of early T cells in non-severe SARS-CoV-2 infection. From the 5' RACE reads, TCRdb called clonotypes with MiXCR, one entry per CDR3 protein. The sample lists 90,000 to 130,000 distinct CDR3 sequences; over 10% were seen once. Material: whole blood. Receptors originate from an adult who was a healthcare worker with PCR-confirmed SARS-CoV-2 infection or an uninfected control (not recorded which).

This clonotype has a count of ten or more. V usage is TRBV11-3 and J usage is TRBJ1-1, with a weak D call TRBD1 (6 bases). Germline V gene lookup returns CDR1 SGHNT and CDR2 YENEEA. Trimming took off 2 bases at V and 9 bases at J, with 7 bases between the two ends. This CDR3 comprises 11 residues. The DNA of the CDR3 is TGTGCCAGCAGCTTAAGGGACAAAGCTTTCTTT. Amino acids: CASSLRDKAFF.

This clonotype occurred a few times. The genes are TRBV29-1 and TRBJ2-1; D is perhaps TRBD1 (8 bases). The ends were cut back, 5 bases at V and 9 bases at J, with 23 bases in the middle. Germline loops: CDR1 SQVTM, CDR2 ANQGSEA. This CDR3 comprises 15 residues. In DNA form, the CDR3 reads TGCAGCGTTCTACCTCTAGCGGTAGGACAGGGTGAGCAGTTCTTC. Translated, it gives CSVLPLAVGQGEQFF.

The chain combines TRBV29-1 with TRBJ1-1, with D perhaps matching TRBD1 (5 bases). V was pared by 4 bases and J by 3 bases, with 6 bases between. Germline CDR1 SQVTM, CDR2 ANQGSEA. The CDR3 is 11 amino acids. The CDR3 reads CSVGGDTEAFF. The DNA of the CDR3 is TGCAGCGTTGGGGGGGACACTGAAGCTTTCTTT.

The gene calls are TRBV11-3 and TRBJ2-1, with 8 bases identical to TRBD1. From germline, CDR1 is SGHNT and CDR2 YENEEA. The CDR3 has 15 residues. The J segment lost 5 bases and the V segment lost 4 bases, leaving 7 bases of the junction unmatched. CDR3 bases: TGTGCCAGCAGCTCACAGACAGGGGAGAACAATGAGCAGTTCTTC. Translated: CASSSQTGENNEQFF.

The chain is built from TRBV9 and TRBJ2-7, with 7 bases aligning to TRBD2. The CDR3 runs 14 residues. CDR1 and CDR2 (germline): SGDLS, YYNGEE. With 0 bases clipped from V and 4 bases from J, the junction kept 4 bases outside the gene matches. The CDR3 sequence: CASSVGGGRYEQYF. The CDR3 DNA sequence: TGTGCCAGCAGCGTAGGGGGAGGGCGATACGAGCAGTACTTC.

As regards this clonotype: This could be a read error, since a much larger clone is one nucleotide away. CDR3 region: CANSSGGSPLHF. The CDR3 DNA is TGTGCCAACAGCTCCGGAGGGTCACCCCTCCACTTT. The chain links TRBV28 to TRBJ1-6; D is unresolved. Germline loops: CDR1 MDHEN, CDR2 SYDVKM. V lost 10 bases and J lost 10, with 14 bases in between. The CDR3 runs to 12 residues. Filled out from reference TRBV28 and TRBJ1-6, the complete variable domain reads DVKVTQSSRYLVKRTGEKVFLECVQDMDHENMFWYRQDPGLGLRLIYFSYDVKMKEKGDIPEGYSVSREKKERFSLILESASTNQTSMYLCANSSGGSPLHFGNGTRLTVT.

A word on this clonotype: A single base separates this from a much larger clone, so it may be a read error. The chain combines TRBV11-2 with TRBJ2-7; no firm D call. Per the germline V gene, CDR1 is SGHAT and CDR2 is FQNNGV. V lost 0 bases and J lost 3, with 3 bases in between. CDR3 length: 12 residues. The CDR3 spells CASSLDIYEQYF. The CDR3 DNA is TGTGCCAGCAGCTTAGATATCTACGAGCAGTACTTC.

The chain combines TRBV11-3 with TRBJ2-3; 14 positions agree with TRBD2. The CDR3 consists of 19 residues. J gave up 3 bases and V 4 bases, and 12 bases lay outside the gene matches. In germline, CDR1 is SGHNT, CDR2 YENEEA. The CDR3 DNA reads TGTGCCAGCAGCTCCCCGTATCGAGGGACTAGCGGGAGAACAGATACGCAGTATTTT. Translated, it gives CASSSPYRGTSGRTDTQYF.

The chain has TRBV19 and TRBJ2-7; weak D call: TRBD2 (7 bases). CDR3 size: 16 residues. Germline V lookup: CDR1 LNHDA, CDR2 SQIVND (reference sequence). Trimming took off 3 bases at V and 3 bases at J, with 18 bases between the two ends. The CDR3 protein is CASSISPGGRNYEQYF. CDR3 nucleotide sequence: TGTGCCAGTAGTATTTCTCCCGGGGGGCGCAACTACGAGCAGTACTTC.

This CDR3 is CASSPPGQGWPLHF. CDR3 in DNA: TGTGCCAGCTCACCGCCGGGACAGGGGTGGCCCCTCCACTTT. This chain joins TRBV18 and TRBJ1-6, with 10 bases aligning to TRBD1. The CDR3 extends over 14 amino acids. J lost 13 bases, V lost 3 bases, and 6 bases had no gene match. The V gene's germline CDR1 is KGHSH and CDR2 LQKENI.